This TCR beta chain originates from a study of T cell clonotyping in hematopoietic cell transplantation. Study context: Pretransplant recipient samples were taken after cytoreduction.

The CDR3 runs 14 residues. V lost 6 bases, J lost 0 bases, and 10 bases lay in between. Germline V gene data show CDR1 as LNHDA and CDR2 as SQIVND (reference sequence). Profiling relied on immunoSEQ multiplex PCR, and the TCRdb table lists in-frame clones only, not all of them. Here the sample spans fewer than 100,000 clones, less than 96% being singletons. Noted time point: recipient sample about 28 days before transplant, after cytoreduction. Whole-study results and caveats: Without cell sorting, CD4 versus CD8 contributions remain unresolved. Recipient TCR diversity dropped after transplant; expanded clonotypes rose from day 30 to 180. Broader posttransplant TCR repertoire diversity was predicted by graft donor and pretransplant recipient Inverse Simpson Index values.

A note on this clone: As yet, its antigen is unknown.

This TCR was sampled from a woman in her forties or fifties with acute myeloid leukemia. Some clones in this sample may be carry-over from other donors' samples. Sequenced here: peripheral blood mononuclear cells, sampled before stem cell transplant. The V call is TRBV19, the J call TRBJ2-3; D gene ambiguous. CDR3 bases: TGTGCCAGTAGCAGATTACCTAGCACAGATACGCAGTATTTT. This encodes CASSRLPSTDTQYF.